These 29 T cell receptor beta chains originate from one sample sequenced in a study of T cells in Graves' hyperthyroidism and ophthalmopathy. The source material, RNA transcripts, was used to amplify TCR beta CDR3 regions. Primed by the HTBI set, a first-round RT-PCR was run on the TCR CDR3. TCRdb independently ran MiXCR on the multiplex PCR reads; one entry per CDR3 protein. This sample has 500,000 to 750,000 distinct CDR3 sequences, with more than 15% found just once. The specimen sequenced was blood. These receptors were collected from a woman aged 30 to 39 with Graves' hyperthyroidism.

The CDR3 coding sequence is TGCGCCAGCAGCTGGACTAGCGGGTTATACAATGAGCAGTTCTTC. Translating gives CASSWTSGLYNEQFF. The rearrangement uses TRBV5-1 and TRBJ2-1; 11 bases are a match to TRBD2. CDR3 size: 15 residues. J gave up 4 bases and V 3 bases, and 3 bases lay outside the gene matches. Germline loops: CDR1 SGHRS, CDR2 YFSETQ.

This chain's CDR3 is CASRPGTSGRSSYNEQFF. The DNA of the CDR3 is TGTGCCAGCAGGCCCGGGACTAGCGGGAGAAGCTCCTACAATGAGCAGTTCTTC. This chain joins TRBV6-1 and TRBJ2-1, with 14 bases lining up with TRBD2. Germline trimming cut 6 bases from V and 0 bases from J; bases unmatched to any gene: 7. The CDR3 length is 18 residues. The V gene's germline CDR1 is MNHNS and CDR2 SASEGT.

This clonotype has ten or more counts. The chain carries TRBV20-1 and TRBJ2-3; D uncertain. CDR1 is DFQATT and CDR2 is SNEGSKA in the germline V gene (reference sequence). V lost 6 bases to trimming and J lost 0 bases, with 13 bases between them. The CDR3 spans 14 residues. For the CDR3, the DNA is TGCAGTGCCCAAGCCGCGGATAGCACAGATACGCAGTATTTT. Translated, it gives CSAQAADSTDTQYF.

This chain connects TRBV7-2 to TRBJ2-1; 13 bases agree with TRBD2. Trimming at V came to 4 bases and at J to 0 bases, leaving 12 bases not matched to a gene. CDR1 SGHTA and CDR2 FQGNSA come from the germline V gene. The CDR3 extends over 20 amino acids. CDR3 DNA sequence: TGTGCCAGCAGCTCAACGGTCGGGACTAGCGGGATGAACTCCTACAATGAGCAGTTCTTC. Its protein is CASSSTVGTSGMNSYNEQFF.

The chain combines TRBV20-1 with TRBJ2-7; weak D call: TRBD2 (5 bases). The CDR3 totals 14 residues. CDR1 is DFQATT, CDR2 SNEGSKA, per germline (reference sequence). The V gene lost 3 bases and the J gene lost 2 bases, with 14 bases spanning the gap. CDR3 DNA: TGCAGTGCTAGCCAGGACGGGGAGACCTACGAGCAGTACTTC. Translation gives CSASQDGETYEQYF.

This clonotype was detected many times. The chain has TRBV7-3 and TRBJ2-3, with 9 bases matching TRBD1. Germline CDR1 is SGHTA and CDR2 is FQGTGA. This CDR3 is built from 15 residues. V lost 2 bases, J lost 3 bases, and 3 bases stayed unmatched. In nucleotides, the CDR3 is TGTGCCAGCAGCTTACAGGGACAGGGTACAGATACGCAGTATTTT. Residues: CASSLQGQGTDTQYF.

Worth noting for this clonotype: A clone one base away is much larger, so this may be a read error. This sequence joins TRBV20-1 and TRBJ2-7, with D tentatively TRBD2 (5 bases). The V end lost 5 bases, the J end lost 3 bases, and 14 bases lay between the germline ends. This CDR3 contains 13 residues. Germline V gives CDR1 DFQATT, CDR2 SNEGSKA (reference sequence). As DNA, the CDR3 is TGCAGTGCTTCCCACGGGGTAGGCTACGAGCAGTACTTC. It yields the protein CSASHGVGYEQYF.

The chain carries TRBV24-1 and TRBJ2-1; 7 bases align to TRBD2. The CDR3 totals 13 residues. CDR1 and CDR2 (germline): KGHDR, SFDVKD. Trimming removed 4 bases from V and 7 bases from J; junction bases left unmatched: 3. CDR3 region: CATSEMGGNEQFF. CDR3 DNA sequence: TGTGCCACCAGTGAAATGGGGGGGAATGAGCAGTTCTTC.

This clonotype was found a few times. The chain couples TRBV4-2 to TRBJ2-3; no reliable D call. Per germline, CDR1 LGHNA and CDR2 YNFKEQ. Trimming took off 0 bases at V and 6 bases at J, with 13 bases between the two ends. The CDR3 sequence is 15 residues long. Here the CDR3 reads CASSQDESSFDTQYF. Here the CDR3 DNA reads TGTGCCAGCAGCCAAGATGAATCTAGTTTCGATACGCAGTATTTT.

The rearrangement uses TRBV19 and TRBJ2-7, with 8 positions matching TRBD2. The CDR3 contains 14 residues. CDR1 is LNHDA and CDR2 is SQIVND in the germline V gene (reference sequence). With 2 bases clipped from V and 4 bases from J, the junction kept 4 bases outside the gene matches. The DNA for the CDR3 is TGTGCCAGTAGTATAAAGCGGGAGAGTTACGAGCAGTACTTC. This sequence encodes CASSIKRESYEQYF. Variable domain in full (rest from reference TRBV19 and TRBJ2-7): DGGITQSPKYLFRKEGQNVTLSCEQNLNHDAMYWYRQDPGQGLRLIYYSQIVNDFQKGDIAEGYSVSREKKESFPLTVTSAQKNPTAFYLCASSIKRESYEQYFGPGTRLTVT.

This clonotype was recorded a few times. The genes are TRBV7-8 and TRBJ1-1, with D hard to call. CDR1 is SGHVS, CDR2 FQNEAQ, per germline. V gave up 5 bases and J gave up 0 bases, with 13 bases separating them. This CDR3 has 15 residues. The CDR3 here is CASSPLRAMNTEAFF. Written as DNA, the CDR3 is TGTGCCAGCAGCCCTCTGCGGGCTATGAACACTGAAGCTTTCTTT.

This clonotype was detected many times. This chain uses TRBV2 with TRBJ2-7, with TRBD1 identical over 9 bases. Trimming cost V 4 bases and J 4 bases; bases outside gene matches: 5. CDR1 SNHLY and CDR2 FYNNEI come from the germline V gene. The CDR3 consists of 14 residues. CDR3 coding DNA: TGTGCCAGCAGTGGGGGACAGGGAGTTTACGAGCAGTACTTC. Its translation is CASSGGQGVYEQYF.

As to this clonotype: The junction shows a germline mismatch at one end, possibly a read error. V is TRBV4-1 and J is TRBJ1-1, with unresolved D. Germline CDR1 is MGHRA and CDR2 is YSYEKL. The CDR3 contains 13 residues. CDR3 protein: CASCQARQTEAFF. In nucleotides, the CDR3 is TGCGCCAGCTGCCAGGCTCGGCAGACTGAAGCTTTCTTT.

This clonotype came up a few times. The CDR3 DNA reads TGTGCCTGGAGGCAGGGACTAGCAGGCACAGATACGCAGTATTTT. Its protein product is CAWRQGLAGTDTQYF. The rearrangement uses TRBV30 and TRBJ2-3; 9 bases agree with TRBD2. Trimming removed 3 bases from V and 1 base from J; junction bases left unmatched: 5. The V gene's germline CDR1 is GTSNPN and CDR2 SVGIG (reference sequence). The CDR3 length is 15 residues.

This clonotype was seen a few times. The chain recombines TRBV10-1 with TRBJ2-2; D may be TRBD1 or TRBD2 (6 bases each). The V end lost 3 bases, the J end lost 5 bases, and 13 bases lay between the germline ends. This CDR3 is built from 15 residues. Germline V lookup: CDR1 WNHNN, CDR2 SYGVQD (reference sequence). The CDR3 DNA is TGCGCCAGCAGTGACGGCGGAGGGGGGACCGGGGAGCTGTTTTTT. This translates into CASSDGGGGTGELFF.

This clonotype was detected ten times or more. V and J are TRBV20-1 and TRBJ2-2; TRBD1 aligns across 12 bases. CDR1 is DFQATT, CDR2 SNEGSKA, per germline (reference sequence). CDR3 length equals 15 residues. V lost 6 bases and J lost 5; bases outside the gene matches: 7. In nucleotides, the CDR3 is TGCAGTGCCTCGGGACAGGGGGCTCGTACCGGGGAGCTGTTTTTT. It encodes CSASGQGARTGELFF.

The V gene is TRBV10-3, the J gene TRBJ2-2, with D unresolved. This CDR3 is built from 15 residues. Germline V gene data show CDR1 as ENHRY and CDR2 as SYGVKD. V lost 7 bases to trimming and J lost 4 bases, with 16 bases between them. The CDR3 nucleotides are TGTGCCATCACCAGTCGCGGCGCCGGCACCGGGGAGCTGTTTTTT. Amino acids: CAITSRGAGTGELFF.

This rearrangement joins TRBV7-6 to TRBJ2-1; D ambiguous. This CDR3 is built from 15 residues. Germline lookup yields CDR1 SGHVS and CDR2 FNYEAQ. Deletions cut 5 bases from V and 1 base from J, with 12 bases between. This CDR3 is CASSPSPLSYNEQFF. Written as DNA, the CDR3 is TGTGCCAGCAGCCCCAGCCCACTGTCCTACAATGAGCAGTTCTTC. Full variable domain (rest looked up from reference TRBV7-6 and TRBJ2-1): GAGVSQSPRYKVTKRGQDVALRCDPISGHVSLYWYRQALGQGPEFLTYFNYEAQQDKSGLPNDRFSAERPEGSISTLTIQRTEQRDSAMYRCASSPSPLSYNEQFFGPGTRLTVL.

J is TRBJ2-2 and V is TRBV19; 11 nucleotides line up with TRBD2. Unmatched junction bases numbered 8, after V lost 7 bases and J lost 1 base. Germline CDR1 and CDR2: LNHDA and SQIVND (reference sequence). CDR3 length equals 17 residues. CDR3 DNA: TGTGCCAGTATTCTGACTAGCGGGACGCAGAACACCGGGGAGCTGTTTTTT. Translation: CASILTSGTQNTGELFF.

Of note for this clonotype: This may arise from a read error, as a much more abundant clone is one base away. This chain uses TRBV12-3 or TRBV12-4 with TRBJ2-3; TRBD2 agrees at 8 bases. The CDR3 runs to 16 residues. The CDR3 DNA reads as TGTGCCAGCAGTTTATCCGGCGGGGGGAACACAGATACGCTGTATTTT. This encodes CASSLSGGGNTDTLYF.

This clonotype occurred a few times. This chain connects TRBV30 to TRBJ2-2; D gene uncertain. The germline V gene encodes CDR1 GTSNPN and CDR2 SVGIG (reference sequence). This CDR3 contains 13 residues. V was shortened by 7 bases and J by 0 bases, with 9 bases between the two germline ends. The CDR3 region is CAFGPTNTGELFF. As DNA, the CDR3 is TGTGCCTTCGGACCTACGAACACCGGGGAGCTGTTTTTT.

The chain recombines TRBV7-9 with TRBJ1-3, with a weak D call TRBD1 (5 bases). V lost 5 bases, J lost 1 base, and 9 bases lay in between. The germline V gene has CDR1 SEHNR and CDR2 FQNEAQ (reference sequence). The CDR3 is 14 amino acids. The CDR3 region is CASSQTESGNTIYF. For the CDR3, the DNA is TGTGCCAGCAGCCAGACAGAGTCTGGAAACACCATATATTTT.

The J gene is TRBJ1-5, the V gene TRBV19; the D gene is possibly TRBD1 (6 bases). Germline assignment: CDR1 LNHDA and CDR2 SQIVND (reference sequence). The CDR3 spans 18 residues. V lost 4 bases and J lost 6, with 25 bases in between. CDR3 in DNA: TGTGCCAGTAGTAGGCCAACGGGACAAACTCTCCAGGGTCAGCCCCAGCATTTT. It specifies CASSRPTGQTLQGQPQHF.

This clonotype appeared once. This sequence joins TRBV20-1 and TRBJ2-3, with D possibly being TRBD1 (5 bases). The V gene lost 5 bases and the J gene lost 7 bases, with 10 bases spanning the gap. From germline, CDR1 is DFQATT and CDR2 SNEGSKA (reference sequence). The CDR3 runs to 11 residues. CDR3 nucleotides: TGCAGTGCTGGACATGACCATACGCAGTATTTT. It encodes CSAGHDHTQYF.

The sample holds many counts of this clonotype. The chain uses TRBV28 and TRBJ2-5, with 10 bases aligning to TRBD2. CDR1 is MDHEN and CDR2 is SYDVKM in the germline V gene. This CDR3 has 19 amino acids. V lost 6 bases and J lost 4; bases outside the gene matches: 20. This CDR3 reads CASRPTLLTSSGSRETQYF. The CDR3, as DNA: TGTGCCAGCAGACCTACACTGCTCACTTCTAGCGGGAGTCGAGAGACCCAGTACTTC.

There are many counts of this clonotype. The J gene is TRBJ1-1, the V gene TRBV5-1; 10 bases are a match to TRBD1. The CDR3 loop spans 16 amino acids. With 5 bases clipped from V and 3 bases from J, the junction kept 10 bases outside the gene matches. Germline V CDR1 and CDR2: SGHRS, YFSETQ. The CDR3 loop is CASSKERGTGDTEAFF. The CDR3 DNA reads as TGCGCCAGCAGTAAGGAGCGGGGGACAGGGGACACTGAAGCTTTCTTT.

This clonotype came up a few times. The junction does not match germline at one end; this may be a read error. The chain is built from TRBV11-1 and TRBJ2-2; weak D call: TRBD2 (5 bases). Germline V CDR1 and CDR2: SGHAT, FQDESV (reference sequence). The CDR3 covers 15 residues. The CDR3 loop is CASSLGLLNTGELFF. The CDR3 DNA reads TGTGCCAGCAGTTTAGGACTCCTCAACACCGGGGAGCTGTTTTTT.

V is TRBV5-1 and J is TRBJ1-4; 10 bases align to TRBD1. The CDR3 extends over 17 amino acids. Germline V CDR1 and CDR2: SGHRS, YFSETQ. J gave up 8 bases and V 4 bases, and 14 bases lay outside the gene matches. CDR3 region: CASSLSTGTGEGEKLFF. CDR3 coding DNA: TGCGCCAGCAGCCTCTCGACCGGGACAGGGGAAGGGGAAAAACTGTTTTTT.

This clonotype was observed many times. The rearrangement uses TRBV30 and TRBJ2-2, with D perhaps matching TRBD2 (5 bases). The CDR3 spans 13 residues. CDR1 and CDR2 from the germline V gene are GTSNPN and SVGIG (reference sequence). The V gene lost 5 bases and the J gene lost 5 bases, with 12 bases spanning the gap. As DNA, the CDR3 is TGTGCCTGGGGACCTAGGAGGACCGGGGAGCTGTTTTTT. Translated, it gives CAWGPRRTGELFF. Using reference TRBV30 and TRBJ2-2 for the parts outside the CDR3, the full variable domain is SQTIHQWPATLVQPVGSPLSLECTVEGTSNPNLYWYRQAAGRGLQLLFYSVGIGQISSEVPQNLSASRPQDRQFILSSKKLLLSDSGFYLCAWGPRRTGELFFGEGSRLTVL.